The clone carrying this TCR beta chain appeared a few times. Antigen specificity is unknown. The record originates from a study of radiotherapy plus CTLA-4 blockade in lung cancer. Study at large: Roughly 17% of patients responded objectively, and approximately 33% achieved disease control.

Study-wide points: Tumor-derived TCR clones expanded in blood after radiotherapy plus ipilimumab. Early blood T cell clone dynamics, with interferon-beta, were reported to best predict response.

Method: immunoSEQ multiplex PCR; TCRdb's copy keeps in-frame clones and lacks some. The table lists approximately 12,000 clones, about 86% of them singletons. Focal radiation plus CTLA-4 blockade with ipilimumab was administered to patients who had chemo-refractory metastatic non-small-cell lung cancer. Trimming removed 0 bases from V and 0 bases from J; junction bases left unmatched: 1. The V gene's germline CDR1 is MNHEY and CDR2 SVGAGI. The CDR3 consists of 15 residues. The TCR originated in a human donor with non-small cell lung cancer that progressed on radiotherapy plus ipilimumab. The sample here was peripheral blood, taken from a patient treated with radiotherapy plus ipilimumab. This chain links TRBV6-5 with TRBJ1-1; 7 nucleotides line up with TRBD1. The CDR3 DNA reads TGTGCCAGCAGTTACTCGACAGGGTTGAACACTGAAGCTTTCTTT. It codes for CASSYSTGLNTEAFF.